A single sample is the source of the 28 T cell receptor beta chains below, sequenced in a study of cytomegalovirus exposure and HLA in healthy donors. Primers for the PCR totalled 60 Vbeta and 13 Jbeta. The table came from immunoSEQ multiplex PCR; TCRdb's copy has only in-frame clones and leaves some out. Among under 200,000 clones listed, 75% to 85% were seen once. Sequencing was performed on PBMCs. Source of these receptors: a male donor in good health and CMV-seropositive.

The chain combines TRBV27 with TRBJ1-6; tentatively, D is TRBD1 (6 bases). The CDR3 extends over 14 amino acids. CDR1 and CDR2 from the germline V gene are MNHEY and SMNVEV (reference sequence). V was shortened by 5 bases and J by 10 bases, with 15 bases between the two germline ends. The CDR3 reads CASSRGGLRSPLHF. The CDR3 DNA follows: TGTGCCAGCAGTAGGGGGGGGTTGCGGTCACCCCTCCACTTT.

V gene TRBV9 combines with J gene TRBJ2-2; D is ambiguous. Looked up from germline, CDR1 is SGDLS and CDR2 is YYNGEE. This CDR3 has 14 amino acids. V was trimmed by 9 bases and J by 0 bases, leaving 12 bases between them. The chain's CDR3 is CATSVLSNTGELFF. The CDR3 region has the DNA TGTGCCACCTCGGTACTTTCGAACACCGGGGAGCTGTTTTTT.

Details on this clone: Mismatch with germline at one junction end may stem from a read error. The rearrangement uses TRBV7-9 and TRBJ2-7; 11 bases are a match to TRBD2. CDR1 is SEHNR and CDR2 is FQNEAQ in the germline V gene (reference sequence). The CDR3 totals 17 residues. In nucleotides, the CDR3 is TGTTCCAGCAGCTTAACCCTCTCGACTAGCGGGATCTACGAGCAGTACTTC. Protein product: CSSSLTLSTSGIYEQYF.

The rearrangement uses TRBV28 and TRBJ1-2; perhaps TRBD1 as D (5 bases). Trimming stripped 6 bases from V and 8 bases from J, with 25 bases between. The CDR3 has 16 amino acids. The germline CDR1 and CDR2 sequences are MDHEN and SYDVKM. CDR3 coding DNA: TGTGCCAGCAGGGGCGGGCGGGGGATTTATTCTAAGGGCTACACCTTC. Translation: CASRGGRGIYSKGYTF.

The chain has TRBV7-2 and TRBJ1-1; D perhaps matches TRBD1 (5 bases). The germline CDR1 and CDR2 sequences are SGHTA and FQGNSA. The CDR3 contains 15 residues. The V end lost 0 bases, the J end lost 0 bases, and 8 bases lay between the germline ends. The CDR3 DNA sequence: TGTGCCAGCAGCTTAGCTCGGGGGGTGAACACTGAAGCTTTCTTT. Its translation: CASSLARGVNTEAFF.

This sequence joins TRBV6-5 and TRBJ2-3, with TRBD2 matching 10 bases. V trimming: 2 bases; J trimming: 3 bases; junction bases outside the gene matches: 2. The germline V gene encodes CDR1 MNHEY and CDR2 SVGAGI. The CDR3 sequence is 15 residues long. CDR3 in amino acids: CASSYSGRATDTQYF. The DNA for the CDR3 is TGTGCCAGCAGTTACAGCGGGAGGGCAACAGATACGCAGTATTTT.

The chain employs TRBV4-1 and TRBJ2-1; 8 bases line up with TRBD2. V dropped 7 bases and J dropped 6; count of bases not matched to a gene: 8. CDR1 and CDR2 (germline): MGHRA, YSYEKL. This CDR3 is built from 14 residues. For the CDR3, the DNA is TGCGCCAGCATGGGAGTAGCGGGGCCCAATGAGCAGTTCTTC. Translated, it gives CASMGVAGPNEQFF.

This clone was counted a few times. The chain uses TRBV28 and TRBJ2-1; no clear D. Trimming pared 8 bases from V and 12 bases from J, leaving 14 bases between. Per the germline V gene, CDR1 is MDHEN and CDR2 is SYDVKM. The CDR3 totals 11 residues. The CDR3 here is CASGTSEAQFF. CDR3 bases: TGTGCCAGCGGCACATCAGAGGCGCAGTTCTTC.

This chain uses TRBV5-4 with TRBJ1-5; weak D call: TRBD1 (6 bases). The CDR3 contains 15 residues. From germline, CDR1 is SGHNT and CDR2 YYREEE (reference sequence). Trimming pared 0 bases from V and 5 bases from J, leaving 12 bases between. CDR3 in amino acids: CASSLEAGEYQPQHF. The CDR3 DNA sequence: TGTGCCAGCAGCTTGGAGGCAGGGGAGTATCAGCCCCAGCATTTT.

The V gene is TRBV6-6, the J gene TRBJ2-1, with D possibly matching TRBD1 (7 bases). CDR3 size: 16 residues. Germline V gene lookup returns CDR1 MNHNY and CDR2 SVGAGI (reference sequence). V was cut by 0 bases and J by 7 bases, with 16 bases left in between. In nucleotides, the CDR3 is TGTGCCAGCAGTTACTCTCAGACAGGGACTGAGAATGAGCAGTTCTTC. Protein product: CASSYSQTGTENEQFF.

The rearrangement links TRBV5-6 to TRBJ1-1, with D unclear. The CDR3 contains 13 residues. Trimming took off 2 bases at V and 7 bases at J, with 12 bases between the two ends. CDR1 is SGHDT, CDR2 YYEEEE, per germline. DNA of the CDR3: TGTGCCAGCAGCTTTGCTAGAGGGCATGAAGCTTTCTTT. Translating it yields CASSFARGHEAFF.

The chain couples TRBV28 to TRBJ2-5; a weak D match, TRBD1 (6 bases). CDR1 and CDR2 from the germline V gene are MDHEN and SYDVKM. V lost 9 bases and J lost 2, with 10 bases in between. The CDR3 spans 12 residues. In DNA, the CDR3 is TGTGCCAGTGATGACAGGCAAGAGACCCAGTACTTC. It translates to CASDDRQETQYF.

The CDR3 here is CASSVELANTDTQYF. CDR3 DNA sequence: TGTGCCAGCAGCGTAGAACTAGCTAACACAGATACGCAGTATTTT. The chain has TRBV9 and TRBJ2-3; TRBD2 might be the D (6 bases). Germline CDR1 is SGDLS and CDR2 is YYNGEE. CDR3 size: 15 residues. Deletions cut 0 bases from V and 2 bases from J, with 10 bases between. Complete variable domain (other parts from reference TRBV9 and TRBJ2-3): DSGVTQTPKHLITATGQRVTLRCSPRSGDLSVYWYQQSLDQGLQFLIQYYNGEERAKGNILERFSAQQFPDLHSELNLSSLELGDSALYFCASSVELANTDTQYFGPGTRLTVL.

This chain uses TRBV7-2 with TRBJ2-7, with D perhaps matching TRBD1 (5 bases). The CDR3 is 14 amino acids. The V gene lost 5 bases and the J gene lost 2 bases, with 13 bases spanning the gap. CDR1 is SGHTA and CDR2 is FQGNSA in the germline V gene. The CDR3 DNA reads TGTGCCAGCAGCCTAACAGGAATCACCTACGAGCAGTACTTC. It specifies CASSLTGITYEQYF.

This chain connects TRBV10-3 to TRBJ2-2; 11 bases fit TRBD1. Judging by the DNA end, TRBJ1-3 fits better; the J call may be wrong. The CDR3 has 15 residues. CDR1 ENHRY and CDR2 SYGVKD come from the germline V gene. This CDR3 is CAIRGGQGAGGTIYF. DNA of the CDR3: TGTGCCATCAGGGGAGGACAGGGGGCCGGGGGCACCATATATTTT.

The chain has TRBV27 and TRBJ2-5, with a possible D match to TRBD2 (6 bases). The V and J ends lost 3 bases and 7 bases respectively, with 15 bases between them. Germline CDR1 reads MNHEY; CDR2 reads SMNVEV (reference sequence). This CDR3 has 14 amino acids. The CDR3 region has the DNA TGTGCCAGCAGTTTGGGACTTCCCTGGGGGACCCAGTACTTC. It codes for CASSLGLPWGTQYF.

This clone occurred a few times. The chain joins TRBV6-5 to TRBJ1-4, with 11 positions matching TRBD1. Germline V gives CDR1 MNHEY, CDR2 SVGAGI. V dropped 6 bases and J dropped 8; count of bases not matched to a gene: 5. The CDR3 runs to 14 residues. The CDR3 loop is CASRIGTGGEKLFF. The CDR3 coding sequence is TGTGCCAGCAGGATCGGGACAGGGGGAGAAAAACTGTTTTTT.

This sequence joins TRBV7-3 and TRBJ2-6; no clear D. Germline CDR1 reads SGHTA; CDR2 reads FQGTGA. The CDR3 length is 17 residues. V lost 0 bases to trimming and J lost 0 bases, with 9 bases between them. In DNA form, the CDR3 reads TGTGCCAGCAGCTTAACTGCCACAATCTCTGGGGCCAACGTCCTGACTTTC. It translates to CASSLTATISGANVLTF.

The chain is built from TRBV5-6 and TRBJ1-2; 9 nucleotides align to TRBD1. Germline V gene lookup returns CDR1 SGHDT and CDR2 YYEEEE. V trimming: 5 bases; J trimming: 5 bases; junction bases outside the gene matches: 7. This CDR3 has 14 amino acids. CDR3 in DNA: TGTGCCAGCAGACCCACAGGGGGCGGGTATGGCTACACCTTC. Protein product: CASRPTGGGYGYTF.

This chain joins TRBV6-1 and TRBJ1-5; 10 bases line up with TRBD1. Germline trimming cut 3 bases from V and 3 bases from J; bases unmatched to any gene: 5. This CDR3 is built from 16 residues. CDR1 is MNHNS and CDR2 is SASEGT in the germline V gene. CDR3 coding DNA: TGTGCCAGCAGTGACCCTGGGACAGGGGTCAATCAGCCCCAGCATTTT. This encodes CASSDPGTGVNQPQHF.

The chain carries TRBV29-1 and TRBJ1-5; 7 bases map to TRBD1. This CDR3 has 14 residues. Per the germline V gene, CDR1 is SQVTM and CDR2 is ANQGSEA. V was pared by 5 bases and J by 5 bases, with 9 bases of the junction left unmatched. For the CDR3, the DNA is TGCAGCGTTATCCCAGGGGGAAGCGATCAGCCCCAGCATTTT. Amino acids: CSVIPGGSDQPQHF. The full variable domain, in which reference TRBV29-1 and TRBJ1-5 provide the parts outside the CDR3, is SAVISQKPSRDICQRGTSLTIQCQVDSQVTMMFWYRQQPGQSLTLIATANQGSEATYESGFVIDKFPISRPNLTFSTLTVSNMSPEDSSIYLCSVIPGGSDQPQHFGDGTRLSIL.

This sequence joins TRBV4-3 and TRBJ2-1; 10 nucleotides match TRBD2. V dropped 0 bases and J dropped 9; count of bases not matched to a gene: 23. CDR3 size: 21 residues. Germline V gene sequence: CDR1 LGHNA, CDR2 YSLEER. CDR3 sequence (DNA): TGCGCCAGCAGCCAAGATCCGCAACCGCTACTAGCGGGGACCCCCGGTGGTGAGCAGTTCTTC. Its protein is CASSQDPQPLLAGTPGGEQFF.

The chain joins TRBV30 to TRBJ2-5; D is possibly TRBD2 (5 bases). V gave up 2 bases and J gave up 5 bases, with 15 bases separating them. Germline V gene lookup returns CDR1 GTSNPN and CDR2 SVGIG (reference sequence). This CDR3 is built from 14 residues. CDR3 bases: TGTGCCTGGAGTCGGCTAGCTTCCGGGGAGACCCAGTACTTC. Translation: CAWSRLASGETQYF.

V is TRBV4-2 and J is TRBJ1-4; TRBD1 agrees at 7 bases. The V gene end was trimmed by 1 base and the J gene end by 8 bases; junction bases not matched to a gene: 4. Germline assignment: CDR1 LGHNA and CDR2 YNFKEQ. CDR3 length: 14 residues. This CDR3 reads CASSQVTGLEKLFF. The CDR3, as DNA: TGTGCCAGCAGCCAAGTGACAGGGCTAGAAAAACTGTTTTTT.

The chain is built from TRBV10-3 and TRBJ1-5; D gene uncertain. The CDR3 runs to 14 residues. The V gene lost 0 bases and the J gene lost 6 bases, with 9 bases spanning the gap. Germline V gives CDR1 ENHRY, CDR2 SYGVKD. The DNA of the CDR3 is TGTGCCATCAGTGAGTCGGGAGGTTTTCAGCCCCAGCATTTT. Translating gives CAISESGGFQPQHF.

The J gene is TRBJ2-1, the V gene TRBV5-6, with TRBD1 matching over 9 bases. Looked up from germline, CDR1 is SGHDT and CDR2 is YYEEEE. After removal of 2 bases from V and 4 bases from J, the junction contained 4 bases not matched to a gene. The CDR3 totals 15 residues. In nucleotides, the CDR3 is TGTGCCAGCAGCTTAAAGGACAGGGGATACAATGAGCAGTTCTTC. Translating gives CASSLKDRGYNEQFF. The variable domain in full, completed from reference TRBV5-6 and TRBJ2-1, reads DAGVTQSPTHLIKTRGQQVTLRCSPKSGHDTVSWYQQALGQGPQFIFQYYEEEERQRGNFPDRFSGHQFPNYSSELNVNALLLGDSALYLCASSLKDRGYNEQFFGPGTRLTVL.

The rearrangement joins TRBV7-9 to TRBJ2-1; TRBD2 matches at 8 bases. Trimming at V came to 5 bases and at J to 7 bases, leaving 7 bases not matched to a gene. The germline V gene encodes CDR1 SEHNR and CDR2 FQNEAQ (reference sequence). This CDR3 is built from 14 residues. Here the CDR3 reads CASSPPGGRNEQFF. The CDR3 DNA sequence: TGTGCCAGCAGCCCACCGGGGGGGCGGAATGAGCAGTTCTTC.

CDR3 DNA sequence: TGTGCCAGCTGGGACAGGGAATTGGGACAGTACTTC. Protein product: CASWDRELGQYF. V is TRBV6-1 and J is TRBJ2-7, with 9 bases that match TRBD1. This CDR3 comprises 12 residues. J gave up 10 bases and V 8 bases, and 9 bases lay outside the gene matches. Germline V gene lookup returns CDR1 MNHNS and CDR2 SASEGT.